The TCR beta chain under discussion was sequenced for a study of beta chain features in type 1 diabetes. Turning to the study itself: Healthy donors, compared against patients, showed similar age, gender and cell yields. Findings and limits, study-wide: The naive, central memory and Treg TCRB repertoires looked more alike in patients than they did in healthy donors. People with Type 1 diabetes carried modestly yet significantly shorter TCRB CDR3s in all four CD4+ subsets.

Sequencing targeted expressed TCRB transcripts, as all isolated RNA had been reverse transcribed. About 3.4 million reads per sample on average were obtained from naive, central memory and regulatory T cell samples. Some clones are missing from TCRdb's copy, which holds only in-frame ones; the method was immunoSEQ multiplex PCR. The sample carries 250,000 to 300,000 clones, 13% to 15% recorded once. This clone was seen a handful of times. Its matching antigen is unknown. The germline CDR1 and CDR2 sequences are LGHNA and YSLEER. This CDR3 comprises 17 residues. The germline V and J ends were trimmed by 1 base and 4 bases, with 19 bases remaining between them.

The chain couples TRBV4-3 to TRBJ2-5, with TRBD2 as a possible D gene (5 bases). The sequence derives from a man in his thirties or forties with type 1 diabetes. Sequenced sample: naive CD4+ T cells from blood. CDR3 region: CASSQVPEGVKGETQYF. CDR3 nucleotide sequence: TGCGCCAGCAGCCAAGTTCCAGAGGGAGTCAAGGGAGAGACCCAGTACTTC.